The T cell receptor beta chain described here comes from a study of immune heterogeneity within non-small cell lung tumors. Overall study results and limits: Tumor sites within a patient were found to share identical dominant CDR3 beta clonotypes, and site-unique high-frequency clones were also present. T-cell clonality in a given local region correlated moderately yet significantly with the local tumor mutational burden (R roughly 0.31).

This clonotype was picked up a small number of times. The antigen remains undetermined. Amplification of the TCR beta CDR3 was achieved through multiplex PCR with 32 V and 13 J primers. TCRdb reprocessed the multiplex PCR reads with MiXCR, giving one entry per CDR3 protein. The sample has some 1,900 distinct CDR3 sequences; around 45% are singletons. CDR3 length: 12 residues. Germline CDR1 is DFQATT and CDR2 is SNEGSKA (reference sequence). V lost 2 bases and J lost 0, with 2 bases in between. Bulk tumor genomic DNA constituted the template, at 600 to 750 ng per sample. Surgeons took several biopsies per primary tumor, spaced far apart, during surgery. Newly diagnosed with untreated non-small cell lung cancer, the patients underwent curative surgery.

Sequenced: lung tumor tissue. The V call is TRBV20-1, the J call TRBJ1-5; no firm D call. The sequence was collected from a man aged 70 or older with non-small cell lung cancer. CDR3 region: CSARISNQPQHF. Here the CDR3 DNA reads TGCAGTGCTAGAATTAGCAATCAGCCCCAGCATTTT.